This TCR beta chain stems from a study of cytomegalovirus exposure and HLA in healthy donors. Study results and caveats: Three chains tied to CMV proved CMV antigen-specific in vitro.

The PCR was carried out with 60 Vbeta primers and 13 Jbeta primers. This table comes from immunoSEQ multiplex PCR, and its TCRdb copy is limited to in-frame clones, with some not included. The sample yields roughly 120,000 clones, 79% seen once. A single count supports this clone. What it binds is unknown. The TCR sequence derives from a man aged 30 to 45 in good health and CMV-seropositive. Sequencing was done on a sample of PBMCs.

CDR3 sequence: CASSRQGNHQETQYF. DNA of the CDR3: TGTGCCAGCAGTCGTCAGGGGAACCACCAAGAGACCCAGTACTTC. V usage is TRBV9 and J usage is TRBJ2-5; a possible D gene is TRBD1 (6 bases). Trimming took off 5 bases at V and 0 bases at J, with 14 bases between the two ends. Per the germline V gene, CDR1 is SGDLS and CDR2 is YYNGEE. The CDR3 contains 15 residues.